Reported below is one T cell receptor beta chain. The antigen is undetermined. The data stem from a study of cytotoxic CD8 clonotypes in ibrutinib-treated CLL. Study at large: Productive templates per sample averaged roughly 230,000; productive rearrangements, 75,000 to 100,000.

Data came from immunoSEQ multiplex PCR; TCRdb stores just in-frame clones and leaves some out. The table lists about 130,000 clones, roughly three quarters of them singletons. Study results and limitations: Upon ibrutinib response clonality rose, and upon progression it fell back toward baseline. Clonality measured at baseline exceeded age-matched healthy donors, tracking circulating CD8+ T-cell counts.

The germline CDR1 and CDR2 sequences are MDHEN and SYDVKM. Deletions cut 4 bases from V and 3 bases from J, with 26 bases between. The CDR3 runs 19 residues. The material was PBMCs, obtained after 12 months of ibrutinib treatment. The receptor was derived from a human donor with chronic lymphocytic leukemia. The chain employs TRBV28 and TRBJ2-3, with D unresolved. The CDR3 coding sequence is TGTGCCAGCAGTTCCTCGGCCGATTTTAGTGGTTTCTCTACAGATACGCAGTATTTT. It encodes CASSSSADFSGFSTDTQYF.